Listed below are T cell receptor beta chains from one sample, sequenced in a study of OX40 agonist ivuxolimab in advanced cancers. Generated by immunoSEQ multiplex PCR, the TCRdb table keeps only in-frame clones and is missing some. The table has 75,000 to 100,000 clones, 80% to 90% seen once. The sample in question was CD4+ or CD8+ T cells sorted from blood, obtained in a trial of the OX40 agonist ivuxolimab. All receptors come from an adult with an advanced solid tumor such as melanoma, head and neck, liver or kidney cancer. The CDR3 runs from the conserved cysteine through the conserved F or W. Each record gives: clone size, V gene, J gene, CDR3 length, D gene, CDR3 protein, CDR3 DNA. D genes are given only for firm matches. Only some rows state a clone size, as once, few, many or a class for expanded clones.

abundance: NA
v_gene: TRBV5-5
j_gene: TRBJ1-3
len: 17
d_gene: TRBD1
CDR3aa: CASSLSGQGDPRNTIYF
CDR3nt: TGTGCCAGCAGCTTGTCAGGACAGGGGGACCCGCGAAACACCATATATTTT

abundance: NA
v_gene: TRBV13
j_gene: TRBJ2-5
len: 15
d_gene: NA
CDR3aa: CASSPSRLARETQYF
CDR3nt: TGTGCCAGCAGCCCCTCCAGGCTAGCGCGAGAGACCCAGTACTTC

abundance: NA
v_gene: TRBV5-4
j_gene: TRBJ1-2
len: 14
d_gene: TRBD1
CDR3aa: CASSRDRDDYGYTF
CDR3nt: TGTGCCAGCAGCAGGGACAGGGATGACTATGGCTACACCTTC

abundance: NA
v_gene: TRBV6-5
j_gene: TRBJ1-4
len: 13
d_gene: NA
CDR3aa: CATLDSPNEKLFF
CDR3nt: TGTGCCACTTTAGACAGCCCCAATGAAAAACTGTTTTTT

abundance: NA
v_gene: TRBV4-2
j_gene: TRBJ1-2
len: 14
d_gene: NA
CDR3aa: CASSQDPSSYGYTF
CDR3nt: TGTGCCAGCAGCCAAGATCCAAGTTCCTATGGCTACACCTTC

abundance: few
v_gene: TRBV27
j_gene: TRBJ1-6
len: 15
d_gene: NA
CDR3aa: CASSLVPPYNSPLHF
CDR3nt: TGTGCCAGCAGTTTAGTCCCACCTTATAATTCACCCCTCCACTTT

abundance: NA
v_gene: TRBV5-1
j_gene: TRBJ1-3
len: 14
d_gene: NA
CDR3aa: CASSPVGERGAIYF
CDR3nt: TGCGCCAGCAGCCCTGTAGGGGAACGAGGCGCCATATATTTT

abundance: NA
v_gene: TRBV29-1
j_gene: TRBJ1-2
len: 14
d_gene: NA
CDR3aa: CSVDWEGGGHGYTF
CDR3nt: TGCAGCGTCGATTGGGAAGGGGGAGGTCATGGCTACACCTTC

abundance: NA
v_gene: TRBV5-4
j_gene: TRBJ2-5
len: 14
d_gene: NA
CDR3aa: CASSSRGVKETQYF
CDR3nt: TGTGCCAGCAGCTCTCGAGGGGTCAAAGAGACCCAGTACTTC

abundance: NA
v_gene: TRBV11-2
j_gene: TRBJ2-3
len: 16
d_gene: NA
CDR3aa: CASSLARTRSTDTQYF
CDR3nt: TGTGCCAGCAGCTTAGCCCGGACACGTAGCACAGATACGCAGTATTTT

abundance: once
v_gene: TRBV11-2
j_gene: TRBJ1-2
len: 15
d_gene: NA
CDR3aa: CASSLSRGGRPDYTF
CDR3nt: TGTGCCAGCAGCTTAAGTCGTGGGGGGCGTCCTGACTACACCTTC

abundance: NA
v_gene: TRBV11-2
j_gene: TRBJ1-2
len: 14
d_gene: TRBD1
CDR3aa: CASSFGTGRGGYTF
CDR3nt: TGTGCCAGCAGCTTCGGGACAGGGAGGGGCGGCTACACCTTC

abundance: NA
v_gene: TRBV19
j_gene: TRBJ2-7
len: 14
d_gene: NA
CDR3aa: CASSIGLHSYEQYF
CDR3nt: TGTGCCAGTAGTATTGGGCTGCACTCCTACGAGCAGTACTTC

abundance: NA
v_gene: TRBV6-6
j_gene: TRBJ2-7
len: 15
d_gene: TRBD2
CDR3aa: CASTRQAGGSYEQYF
CDR3nt: TGTGCCAGCACTCGACAGGCGGGGGGATCCTACGAGCAGTACTTC

abundance: once
v_gene: TRBV7-8
j_gene: TRBJ2-7
len: 18
d_gene: TRBD2
CDR3aa: CASSFGPLWTSGKVEQYF
CDR3nt: TGTGCCAGCAGCTTCGGACCTCTTTGGACTAGCGGGAAGGTCGAGCAGTACTTC